The clone carrying this T cell receptor beta chain was seen more than once but under ten times. The data belong to a study of blood T cells in healthy people across ages. Together with a sample-barcoded 5' primer, a J-beta primer mix was included in a second PCR lasting about 6 to 11 cycles. TCRdb fed the 5' RACE reads into MiXCR, producing one record per CDR3 protein. The sample has about 800,000 distinct CDR3 sequences, about 25% seen once. V was cut by 3 bases and J by 3 bases, with 11 bases left in between. Germline assignment: CDR1 SGHRS and CDR2 YFSETQ. The CDR3 extends over 14 amino acids. These data are also associated with another study on T cells of mothers and their children.

J is TRBJ2-3 and V is TRBV5-1; D remains ambiguous. The origin of this receptor is a boy younger than 18 in good health. The sequencing input was blood. CDR3 in amino acids: CASSSTDGTDTQYF. CDR3 bases: TGCGCCAGCAGCTCTACCGACGGAACAGATACGCAGTATTTT.